The TCR beta chain under discussion was sequenced for a study of spatial heterogeneity in lung cancer. Overall study results and limits: Ubiquitous, expanded tumor-derived TCRs were more frequently observed in blood at resection than at follow-up.

As to this clonotype: Antigen unknown.

TCRdb called the 5' RACE reads again in MiXCR, with one record for every CDR3 protein. The sample consists of some 37,000 distinct CDR3 sequences, roughly 7.4% of them appearing once. The time point: sample taken at primary tumor resection. The study sequenced unsorted whole RNA from tumor, nontumor lung or frozen PBMC. This TCR was sampled from a male donor with early-stage non-small cell lung cancer. Specimen: PBMCs, collected at surgery.

As DNA, the CDR3 is TGTGCCAGCAGGCGCGAGACAGGGGGCGGCACTGAAGCTTTCTTT. It yields the protein CASRRETGGGTEAFF. This chain joins TRBV7-8 and TRBJ1-1, with 10 positions matching TRBD1. The germline V gene encodes CDR1 SGHVS and CDR2 FQNEAQ. The CDR3 runs to 15 residues. Trimming removed 6 bases from V and 4 bases from J; junction bases left unmatched: 8.